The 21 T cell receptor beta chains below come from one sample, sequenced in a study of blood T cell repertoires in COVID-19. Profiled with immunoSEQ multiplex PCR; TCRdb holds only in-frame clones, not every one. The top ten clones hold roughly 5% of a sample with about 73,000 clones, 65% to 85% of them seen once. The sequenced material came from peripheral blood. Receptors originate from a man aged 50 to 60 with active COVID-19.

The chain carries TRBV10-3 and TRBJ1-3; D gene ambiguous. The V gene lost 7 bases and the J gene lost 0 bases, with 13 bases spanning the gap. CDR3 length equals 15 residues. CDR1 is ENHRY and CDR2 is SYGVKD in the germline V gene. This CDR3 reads CAINGGPNSGNTIYF. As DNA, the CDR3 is TGTGCCATCAATGGAGGGCCGAACTCTGGAAACACCATATATTTT.

CDR3: CASSQEQASGASYNEQFF. The CDR3 DNA reads as TGCGCCAGCAGCCAAGAGCAGGCTAGCGGGGCCTCCTACAATGAGCAGTTCTTC. The chain uses TRBV4-3 and TRBJ2-1; 9 bases map to TRBD2. Per germline, CDR1 LGHNA and CDR2 YSLEER. Trimming at V came to 0 bases and at J to 0 bases, leaving 6 bases not matched to a gene. The CDR3 length is 18 residues.

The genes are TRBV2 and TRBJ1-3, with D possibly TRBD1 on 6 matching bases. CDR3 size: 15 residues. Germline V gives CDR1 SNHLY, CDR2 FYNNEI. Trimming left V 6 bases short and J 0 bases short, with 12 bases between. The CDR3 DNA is TGTGCCAGCAGGGAACAGGGCCTCTCTGGAAACACCATATATTTT. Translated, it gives CASREQGLSGNTIYF.

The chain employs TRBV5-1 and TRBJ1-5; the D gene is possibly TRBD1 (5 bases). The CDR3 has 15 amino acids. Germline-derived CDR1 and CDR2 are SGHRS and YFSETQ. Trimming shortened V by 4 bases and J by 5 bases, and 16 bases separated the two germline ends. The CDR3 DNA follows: TGCGCCAGCAGCAGAGGGACGGGGAGGCATCAGCCCCAGCATTTT. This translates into CASSRGTGRHQPQHF.

CDR3 region: CASSQDLARIETQYF. DNA of the CDR3: TGTGCCAGCAGCCAAGATCTAGCTCGGATAGAGACCCAGTACTTC. The chain links TRBV3-1 (or the pseudogene TRBV3-2) to TRBJ2-5; D possibly corresponds to TRBD2 (5 bases). V was clipped by 0 bases and J by 4 bases, with 12 bases between them. The CDR3 length is 15 residues. Germline V lookup: CDR1 LGHDT, CDR2 YNNKEL (reference sequence).

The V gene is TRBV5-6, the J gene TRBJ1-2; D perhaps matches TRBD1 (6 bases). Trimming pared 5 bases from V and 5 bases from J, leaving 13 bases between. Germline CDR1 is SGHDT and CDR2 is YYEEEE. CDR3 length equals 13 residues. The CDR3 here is CASRRQEQYGYTF. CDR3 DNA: TGTGCCAGCAGGAGACAGGAACAATATGGCTACACCTTC.

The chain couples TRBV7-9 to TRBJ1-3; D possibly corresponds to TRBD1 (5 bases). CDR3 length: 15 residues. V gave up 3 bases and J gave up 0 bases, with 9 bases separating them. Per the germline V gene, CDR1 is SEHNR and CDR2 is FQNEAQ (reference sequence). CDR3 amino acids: CASSLGQYSGNTIYF. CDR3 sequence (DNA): TGTGCCAGCAGCTTGGGGCAGTACTCTGGAAACACCATATATTTT. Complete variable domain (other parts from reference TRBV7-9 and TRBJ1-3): DTGVSQNPRHKITKRGQNVTFRCDPISEHNRLYWYRQTLGQGPEFLTYFQNEAQLEKSRLLSDRFSAERPKGSFSTLEIQRTEQGDSAMYLCASSLGQYSGNTIYFGEGSWLTVV.

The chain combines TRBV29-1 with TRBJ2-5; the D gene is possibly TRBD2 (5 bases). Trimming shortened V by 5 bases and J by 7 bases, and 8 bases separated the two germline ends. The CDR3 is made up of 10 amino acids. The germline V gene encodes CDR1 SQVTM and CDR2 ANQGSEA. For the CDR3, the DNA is TGCAGCGTTCGAGAGGGGACCCAGTACTTC. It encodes CSVREGTQYF. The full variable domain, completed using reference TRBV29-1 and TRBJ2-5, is SAVISQKPSRDICQRGTSLTIQCQVDSQVTMMFWYRQQPGQSLTLIATANQGSEATYESGFVIDKFPISRPNLTFSTLTVSNMSPEDSSIYLCSVREGTQYFGPGTRLLVL.

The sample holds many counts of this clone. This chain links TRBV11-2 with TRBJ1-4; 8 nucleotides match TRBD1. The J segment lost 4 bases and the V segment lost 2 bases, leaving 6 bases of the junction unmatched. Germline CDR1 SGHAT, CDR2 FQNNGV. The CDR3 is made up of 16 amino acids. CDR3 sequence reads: CASSLSPQGVNEKLFF. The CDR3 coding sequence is TGTGCCAGCAGCTTATCCCCACAGGGGGTTAATGAAAAACTGTTTTTT.

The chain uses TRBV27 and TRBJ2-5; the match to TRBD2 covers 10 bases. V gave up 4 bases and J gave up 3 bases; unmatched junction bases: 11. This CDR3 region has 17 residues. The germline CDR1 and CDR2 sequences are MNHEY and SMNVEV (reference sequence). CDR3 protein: CASSWSSGRAGKETQYF. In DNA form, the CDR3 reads TGTGCCAGCAGTTGGTCGAGCGGGAGGGCCGGGAAAGAGACCCAGTACTTC.

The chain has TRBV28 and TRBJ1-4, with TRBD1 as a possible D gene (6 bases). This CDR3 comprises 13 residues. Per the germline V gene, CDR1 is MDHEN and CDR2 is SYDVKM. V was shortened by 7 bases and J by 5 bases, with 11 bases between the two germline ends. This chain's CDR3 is CASKDSPNEKLFF. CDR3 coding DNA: TGTGCCAGCAAGGACAGCCCAAATGAAAAACTGTTTTTT.

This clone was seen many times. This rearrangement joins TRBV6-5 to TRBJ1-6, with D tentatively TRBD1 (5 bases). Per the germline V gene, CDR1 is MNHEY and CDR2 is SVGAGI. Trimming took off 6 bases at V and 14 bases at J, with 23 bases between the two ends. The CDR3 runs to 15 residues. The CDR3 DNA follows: TGTGCCAGCAGGCGGGGAGGGACGACGCTAGGGACCCTCCACTTT. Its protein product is CASRRGGTTLGTLHF.

Here the CDR3 reads CASSSTGSYGYTF. CDR3 bases: TGCGCCAGCAGTTCCACGGGGAGCTATGGCTACACCTTC. The chain uses TRBV5-1 and TRBJ1-2, with D unresolved. The CDR3 has 13 residues. Trimming left V 5 bases short and J 4 bases short, with 12 bases between. Germline-derived CDR1 and CDR2 are SGHRS and YFSETQ.

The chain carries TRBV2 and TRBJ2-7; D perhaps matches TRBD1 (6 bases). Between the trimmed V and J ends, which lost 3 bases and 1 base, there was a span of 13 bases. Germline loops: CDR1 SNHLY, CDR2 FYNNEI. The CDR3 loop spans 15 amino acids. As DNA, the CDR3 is TGTGCCAGCAGTGAGTTAGGGGGTGATTCCTACGAGCAGTACTTC. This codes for CASSELGGDSYEQYF.

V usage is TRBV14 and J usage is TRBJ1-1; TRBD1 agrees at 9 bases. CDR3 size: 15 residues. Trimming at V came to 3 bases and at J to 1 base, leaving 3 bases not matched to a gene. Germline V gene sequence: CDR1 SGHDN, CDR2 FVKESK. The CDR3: CASSHRTGANTEAFF. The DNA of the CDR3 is TGTGCCAGCAGCCACCGGACAGGGGCGAACACTGAAGCTTTCTTT.

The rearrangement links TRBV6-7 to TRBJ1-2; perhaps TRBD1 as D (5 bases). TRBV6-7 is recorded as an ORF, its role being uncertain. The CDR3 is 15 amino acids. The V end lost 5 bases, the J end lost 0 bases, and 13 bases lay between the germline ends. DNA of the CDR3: TGTGCCAGCAGTCACGGACAAGTAGCTAACTATGGCTACACCTTC. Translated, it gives CASSHGQVANYGYTF.

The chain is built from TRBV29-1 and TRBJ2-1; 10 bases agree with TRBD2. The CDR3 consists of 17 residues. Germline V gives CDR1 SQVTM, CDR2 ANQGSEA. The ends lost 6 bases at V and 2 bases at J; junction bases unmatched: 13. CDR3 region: CSVPDRLAGETYNEQFF. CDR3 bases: TGCAGCGTCCCGGATCGACTAGCGGGTGAGACCTACAATGAGCAGTTCTTC.

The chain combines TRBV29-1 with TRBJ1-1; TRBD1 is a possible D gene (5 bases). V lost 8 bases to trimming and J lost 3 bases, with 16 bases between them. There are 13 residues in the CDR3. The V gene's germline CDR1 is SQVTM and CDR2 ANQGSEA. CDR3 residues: CSTGGGYDTEAFF. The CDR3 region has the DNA TGCAGCACGGGGGGAGGGTACGACACTGAAGCTTTCTTT. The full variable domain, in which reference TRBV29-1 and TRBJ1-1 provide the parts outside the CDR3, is SAVISQKPSRDICQRGTSLTIQCQVDSQVTMMFWYRQQPGQSLTLIATANQGSEATYESGFVIDKFPISRPNLTFSTLTVSNMSPEDSSIYLCSTGGGYDTEAFFGQGTRLTVV.

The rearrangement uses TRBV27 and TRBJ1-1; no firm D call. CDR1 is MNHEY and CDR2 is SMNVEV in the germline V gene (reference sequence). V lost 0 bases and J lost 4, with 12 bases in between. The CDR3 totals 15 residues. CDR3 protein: CASSLSGRGGTEAFF. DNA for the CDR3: TGTGCCAGCAGTTTATCGGGTCGGGGTGGCACTGAAGCTTTCTTT.

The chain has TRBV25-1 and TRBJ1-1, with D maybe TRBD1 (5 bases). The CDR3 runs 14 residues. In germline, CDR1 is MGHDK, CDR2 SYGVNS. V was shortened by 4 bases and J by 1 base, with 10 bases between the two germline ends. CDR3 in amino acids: CASSVTERNTEAFF. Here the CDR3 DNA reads TGTGCCAGCAGTGTGACAGAGAGGAACACTGAAGCTTTCTTT. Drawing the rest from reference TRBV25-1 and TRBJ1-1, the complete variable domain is EADIYQTPRYLVIGTGKKITLECSQTMGHDKMYWYQQDPGMELHLIHYSYGVNSTEKGDLSSESTVSRIRTEHFPLTLESARPSHTSQYLCASSVTERNTEAFFGQGTRLTVV.

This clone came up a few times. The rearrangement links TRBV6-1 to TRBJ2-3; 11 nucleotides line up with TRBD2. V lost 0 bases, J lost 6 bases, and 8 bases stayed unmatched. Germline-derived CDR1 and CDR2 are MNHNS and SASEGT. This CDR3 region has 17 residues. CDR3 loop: CASSEAKIAGGDDTQYF. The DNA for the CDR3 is TGTGCCAGCAGTGAAGCGAAAATAGCGGGGGGGGACGATACGCAGTATTTT.